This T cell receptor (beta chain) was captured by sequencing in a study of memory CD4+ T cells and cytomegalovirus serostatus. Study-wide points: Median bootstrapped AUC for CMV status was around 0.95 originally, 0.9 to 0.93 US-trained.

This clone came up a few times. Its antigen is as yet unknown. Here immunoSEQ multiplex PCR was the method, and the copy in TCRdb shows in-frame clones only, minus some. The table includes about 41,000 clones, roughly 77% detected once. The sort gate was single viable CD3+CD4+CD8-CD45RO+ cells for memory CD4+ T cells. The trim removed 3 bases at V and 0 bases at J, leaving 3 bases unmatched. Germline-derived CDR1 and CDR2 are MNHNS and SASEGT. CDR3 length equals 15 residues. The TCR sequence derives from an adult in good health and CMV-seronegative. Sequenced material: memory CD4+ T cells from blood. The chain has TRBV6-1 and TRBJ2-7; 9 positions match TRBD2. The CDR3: CASSDPSGVSYEQYF. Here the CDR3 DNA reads TGTGCCAGCAGTGACCCTAGCGGGGTCTCCTACGAGCAGTACTTC.